This entry is about one TCR beta chain. This clone was seen a handful of times. The target of this receptor is not known. Qualities for individual bases were not recorded, and no much larger clone is one base off. This entry comes from a study of metastatic and nonmetastatic thyroid tumors (dated by TCRdb to the early 2020s). About the study as a whole: Repertoires were compared across peripheral blood and tumor or nodule tissue samples from malignant and benign thyroid patients.

Trimming takes 6 bases from V and 7 bases from J, and the germline ends sit 22 bases apart. The CDR3 goes from the cysteine to the phenylalanine over 15 residues. Left in the record is the CDR3 DNA by itself, 45 bases read in frame from the first base. For CDR1 and CDR2, the germline V gene lists SNHLY and FYNNEI. Study-level results and caveats: TCR beta diversity was reported as significantly higher in malignant tumors than in benign nodules, in both blood and tumor samples.

No patient had received any treatment before thyroid surgery. Using T-cell receptor beta sequencing, the study looked back at clinical samples from patients collected from the early 2010s to the late 2010s. Libraries were constructed by PCR. Sequencing took place on an Illumina HiSeq 4000. The TCR beta-chain CDR3 region of each patient was profiled by high-throughput sequencing. As for the authors' bioinformatics: The researchers built a classifier to tell apart papillary thyroid cancer patients with distant metastasis, based on CDR3 differences among clinicopathological groups. Repertoire diversity was assessed with the Shannon index, and tumor-blood repertoire similarity with the Morisita-Horn index. Using fastp at Q25 and MiXCR, TCRdb reprocessed the public reads and kept productive beta chains. These V and J calls rely on TCRdb rather than the paper's analysis. For this sample there are about 20,000 clones; approximately 30% appear just once. The ten largest clones take up around 14% of the sample.

This TCR came from a female donor with papillary thyroid cancer or a benign thyroid nodule (not recorded which). Some clones in this sample may be carry-over from other donors' samples. The V and J segments used are TRBV2 and TRBJ2-7, and the D gene may be TRBD1, 5 bases matching. The material sequenced was blood. This receptor carries the CDR3 CASSERGDTFGEQYF. The sequenced DNA is TGTGCCAGCAGCGAAAGGGGCGACACCTTTGGAGAGCAGTACTTC.